Below are 10 T cell receptor beta chains sequenced from a single sample in a study of identical twins. TCRdb re-derived calls from the 5' RACE reads in MiXCR, one entry per CDR3 protein. The table includes roughly 500,000 distinct CDR3 sequences, less than 25% detected once. The same sample was also studied in work on T cells expressing NK-cell markers.

Sequencing was performed on CD4+ T cells sorted from blood. The receptor source for this set is a woman between 18 and 29 years old in good health.

This clonotype was seen more than once but under ten times. The gene calls are TRBV5-5 and TRBJ2-1; 12 bases match TRBD2. Unmatched junction bases numbered 7, after V lost 0 bases and J lost 6 bases. CDR3 length equals 17 residues. Germline lookup yields CDR1 SGHKS and CDR2 YYEKEE (reference sequence). CDR3 bases: TGTGCCAGCAGCTTGGGACGGACTAGCGGGACCCTCAATGAGCAGTTCTTC. Translation gives CASSLGRTSGTLNEQFF.

Only a few counts were recorded for this clonotype. The chain uses TRBV5-1 and TRBJ2-6; 7 bases fit TRBD1. The germline V gene has CDR1 SGHRS and CDR2 YFSETQ. The CDR3 runs 15 residues. Germline trimming cut 9 bases from V and 0 bases from J; bases unmatched to any gene: 6. CDR3 residues: CATRQGDSGANVLTF. Here the CDR3 DNA reads TGCGCCACCCGACAGGGTGACTCTGGGGCCAACGTCCTGACTTTC.

V and J are TRBV5-1 and TRBJ2-1; possibly TRBD2 for D (6 bases). The CDR3 is 15 residues long. The V end was cut by 2 bases, the J end by 7 bases, with 16 bases between. Germline V gene lookup returns CDR1 SGHRS and CDR2 YFSETQ. The CDR3: CASSLTAGGLNEQFF. The CDR3, as DNA: TGCGCCAGCAGCTTAACAGCCGGGGGTTTGAATGAGCAGTTCTTC.

This clonotype was seen more than once but under ten times. The V call is TRBV5-6, the J call TRBJ2-7; 9 bases agree with TRBD1. Germline V gene lookup returns CDR1 SGHDT and CDR2 YYEEEE. There are 15 residues in the CDR3. V shed 3 bases, J shed 0 bases, and the junction held 4 bases outside the gene matches. CDR3 bases: TGTGCCAGCAGCTCCCGGGACAGGGCCTCCTACGAGCAGTACTTC. Protein sequence: CASSSRDRASYEQYF. The whole variable domain, remainder taken from reference TRBV5-6 and TRBJ2-7, is DAGVTQSPTHLIKTRGQQVTLRCSPKSGHDTVSWYQQALGQGPQFIFQYYEEEERQRGNFPDRFSGHQFPNYSSELNVNALLLGDSALYLCASSSRDRASYEQYFGPGTRLTVT.

This chain links TRBV2 with TRBJ1-1, with D unresolved. The germline V gene encodes CDR1 SNHLY and CDR2 FYNNEI. V gave up 3 bases and J gave up 7 bases, with 9 bases separating them. CDR3 length: 12 residues. For the CDR3, the DNA is TGTGCCAGCAGTGAGAATTGGGGTGAAGCTTTCTTT. Its translation is CASSENWGEAFF.

The rearrangement joins TRBV13 to TRBJ2-2; 8 bases line up with TRBD1. Germline CDR1 PRHDT, CDR2 FYEKMQ (reference sequence). The length of the CDR3 is 16 residues. The trim removed 5 bases at V and 3 bases at J, leaving 8 bases unmatched. Here the CDR3 reads CASSAAGTGYTGELFF. The DNA of the CDR3 is TGTGCCAGCAGCGCCGCCGGGACAGGCTACACCGGGGAGCTGTTTTTT.

This clonotype was seen a handful of times. V is TRBV20-1 and J is TRBJ2-7, with D unresolved. With 3 bases removed from V and 6 bases from J, the gap between germline ends came to 6 bases. CDR1 and CDR2 from the germline V gene are DFQATT and SNEGSKA (reference sequence). The CDR3 consists of 10 residues. The CDR3 protein is CSASSTEQYF. CDR3 sequence (DNA): TGCAGTGCTAGTTCTACCGAGCAGTACTTC.

The rearrangement links TRBV10-3 to TRBJ2-3; D is unresolved. The V end was cut by 4 bases, the J end by 0 bases, with 8 bases between. CDR3 size: 14 residues. Germline lookup yields CDR1 ENHRY and CDR2 SYGVKD. CDR3 amino acids: CAISVTVSTDTQYF. CDR3 bases: TGTGCCATCAGTGTAACAGTCAGCACAGATACGCAGTATTTT.

The chain joins TRBV10-3 to TRBJ2-1; 8 bases align to TRBD1. The germline CDR1 and CDR2 sequences are ENHRY and SYGVKD. The CDR3 contains 16 residues. The V segment lost 5 bases and the J segment 6 bases; nucleotides outside the gene matches: 12. Here the CDR3 reads CAISLTQGATFNEQFF. DNA for the CDR3: TGTGCCATCAGTTTAACCCAGGGGGCGACCTTCAATGAGCAGTTCTTC.

The V gene is TRBV12-3 or TRBV12-4, the J gene TRBJ1-1; tentative D call: TRBD1 (6 bases). V was cut by 7 bases and J by 4 bases, with 19 bases left in between. This CDR3 region has 15 residues. This CDR3 reads CASITGEGGGTEAFF. The CDR3 DNA follows: TGTGCCAGCATCACCGGGGAGGGGGGAGGCACTGAAGCTTTCTTT.